A selection of T cell receptor beta chains follows, all from one sample in a study of blood T cell repertoires in COVID-19. Generated by immunoSEQ multiplex PCR, the TCRdb table keeps only in-frame clones and is missing some. The repertoire holds about 100,000 clones, with around four fifths as singletons. Sequencing was carried out using peripheral blood. The receptors derive from a man in his 70s with active or convalescent COVID-19. The CDR3 runs from the conserved cysteine through the conserved F or W. D genes are given only for firm matches. Where a row states a size, it is once, few, many or the class of an expanded clone; other rows omit it.

d_gene | abundance | j_gene | v_gene | CDR3nt | CDR3aa
. | . | TRBJ2-7 | TRBV11-1 | TGTGCCAGCAGTTTATTTCAAGGGGGCGAGCAGTACTTC | CASSLFQGGEQYF
. | . | TRBJ2-5 | TRBV7-3 | TGTGCCAGCAGCCGTAGCATACAAGAGACCCAGTACTTC | CASSRSIQETQYF
. | few | TRBJ2-2 | TRBV5-1 | TGCGCCAGCAGCTTGGGTGGGAGTAACGGGGAGCTGTTTTTT | CASSLGGSNGELFF
. | . | TRBJ2-7 | TRBV24-1 | TGTGCCACCAGTGGGGGGCTATCCTACGAGCAGTACTTC | CATSGGLSYEQYF
TRBD1 | . | TRBJ1-1 | TRBV5-8 | TGTGCCAGCAGCACCTGGATGCAACAGGGGGCGGTGGAGGCTTTCTTT | CASSTWMQQGAVEAFF
TRBD1 | . | TRBJ2-2 | TRBV19 | TGTGCCAGTAGTACCACAGGGGGCAAGGACACCGGGGAGCTGTTTTTT | CASSTTGGKDTGELFF
. | . | TRBJ1-1 | TRBV18 | TGTGCCAGCTCAAAGAGACAGTCGGACACTGAAGCTTTCTTT | CASSKRQSDTEAFF
. | . | TRBJ2-7 | TRBV5-1 | TGCGCCAGCGGTTCCCATCCGGGGACCTACGAGCAGTACTTC | CASGSHPGTYEQYF
. | . | TRBJ1-6 | TRBV2 | TGTGCCAGTAGAACAGATGTTTCACCCCTCCACTTT | CASRTDVSPLHF
. | few | TRBJ1-2 | TRBV3-1/TRBV3-2 | TGTGCCAGCAGCCGACAGGCCCATGGCTACACCTTC | CASSRQAHGYTF
TRBD1 | . | TRBJ1-4 | TRBV6-5 | TGTGCCAGCAGTAACCAGGGGGCCGATGAAAAACTGTTTTTT | CASSNQGADEKLFF
. | once | TRBJ2-7 | TRBV4-3 | TGCGCCAGCAGTCAAGATCACGGAGTCTACGAGCAGTACTTC | CASSQDHGVYEQYF
. | . | TRBJ1-5 | TRBV19 | TGTGCCAGTAGTATAGGTAATTCGGGTCAGCCCCAGCATTTT | CASSIGNSGQPQHF
TRBD2 | . | TRBJ2-2 | TRBV19 | TGTGCCAGTAGTATCCAGGGAGGACTAGCGGGGGTGGTGGACACCGGGGAGCTGTTTTTT | CASSIQGGLAGVVDTGELFF
TRBD1 | few | TRBJ1-1 | TRBV2 | TGTGCCAGCAGTTCGACAGGGTACACTGAAGCTTTCTTT | CASSSTGYTEAFF
TRBD2 | . | TRBJ2-2 | TRBV24-1 | TGTGCCACCAGTGATGCCAGCGGGAGGGGTCCCGCGAACACCGGGGAGCTGTTTTTT | CATSDASGRGPANTGELFF
. | . | TRBJ2-5 | TRBV18 | TGTGCCAGCTCACGCTTCGAGCTCCTTCAAGAGACCCAGTACTTC | CASSRFELLQETQYF
. | . | TRBJ2-3 | TRBV15 | TGTGCCACCAGCAGCTATACAGATACGCAGTATTTT | CATSSYTDTQYF
. | . | TRBJ1-2 | TRBV5-1 | TGCGCCAGCAGCTTAACGACAGGTTCCAACTATGGCTACACCTTC | CASSLTTGSNYGYTF
. | . | TRBJ1-3 | TRBV2 | TGTGCCAGCAGTGAAGGAGGGTTAGGTCGGGGTGGAAACACCATATATTTT | CASSEGGLGRGGNTIYF
. | . | TRBJ1-5 | TRBV6-1 | TGTGCCAGCAGTCTAACAGGGAATCAGCCCCAGCATTTT | CASSLTGNQPQHF
TRBD1 | . | TRBJ1-1 | TRBV2 | TGTGCCAGCATGGCAGGGGGTGGGCTCACTGAAGCTTTCTTT | CASMAGGGLTEAFF
. | . | TRBJ2-2 | TRBV29-1 | TGCAGCGTTCTAGGGGCGACCGGGGAGCTGTTTTTT | CSVLGATGELFF
TRBD2 | few | TRBJ2-5 | TRBV3-1/TRBV3-2 | TGTGCCAGCAGCCCGTTCCGTCCCGGGGGACTAGCGGGACCAGTGGCGGAGACCCAGTACTTC | CASSPFRPGGLAGPVAETQYF
. | . | TRBJ2-5 | TRBV5-4 | TGTGCCAGCAGACCCCTAGGGGGGGGCCAAGAGACCCAGTACTTC | CASRPLGGGQETQYF
. | . | TRBJ1-1 | TRBV3-1/TRBV3-2 | TGTGCCAGCAGCCAAGATCTCGCCAACCCGAGGACTGAAGCTTTCTTT | CASSQDLANPRTEAFF
TRBD2 | . | TRBJ2-1 | TRBV5-1 | TGCGCCAGCGGATCTAGCGGTCCTTACAATGAGCAGTTCTTC | CASGSSGPYNEQFF
. | . | TRBJ1-1 | TRBV27 | TGTGCCAGCTCCCCGGGACTTACGAACACTGAAGCTTTCTTT | CASSPGLTNTEAFF
. | . | TRBJ2-6 | TRBV9 | TGTGCCAGCAGCCAAACCTCTATCTCTGGGGCCAACGTCCTGACTTTC | CASSQTSISGANVLTF
. | . | TRBJ2-7 | TRBV15 | TGTGCCACCAGCAGAGGCATCACAGGGCCCTTTCCGGAGCAGTACTTC | CATSRGITGPFPEQYF
TRBD1 | few | TRBJ1-2 | TRBV5-6 | TGTGCCAGCAGCCGGGGCACCGGGACAGATTATGGCTACACCTTC | CASSRGTGTDYGYTF
. | . | TRBJ2-1 | TRBV13 | TGTGCCAGCAGCTCCCTTGGAGGGCGGATAAACAATGAGCAGTTCTTC | CASSSLGGRINNEQFF
. | . | TRBJ1-2 | TRBV18 | TGTGCCAGCTCACCCCTCCTGTACCCAGGACAGATTTTTTATGGCTACACCTTC | CASSPLLYPGQIFYGYTF